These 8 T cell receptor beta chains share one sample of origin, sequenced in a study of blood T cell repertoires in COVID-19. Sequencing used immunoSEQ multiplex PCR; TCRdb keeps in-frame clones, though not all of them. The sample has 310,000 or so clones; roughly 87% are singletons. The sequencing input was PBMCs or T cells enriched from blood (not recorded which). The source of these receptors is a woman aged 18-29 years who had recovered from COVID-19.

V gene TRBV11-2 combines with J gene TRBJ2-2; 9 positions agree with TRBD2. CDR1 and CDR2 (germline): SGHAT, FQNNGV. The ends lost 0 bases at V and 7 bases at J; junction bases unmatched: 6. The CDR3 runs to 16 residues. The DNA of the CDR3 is TGTGCCAGCAGCTTAGAGGCTAGCGGGACTCTCGGGGAGCTGTTTTTT. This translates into CASSLEASGTLGELFF.

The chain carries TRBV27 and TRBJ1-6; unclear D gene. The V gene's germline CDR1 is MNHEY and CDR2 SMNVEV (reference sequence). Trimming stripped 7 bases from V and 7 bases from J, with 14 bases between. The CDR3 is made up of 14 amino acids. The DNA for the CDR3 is TGTGCCAGCAAGGGATGGAGGGAAAATTCACCCCTCCACTTT. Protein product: CASKGWRENSPLHF.

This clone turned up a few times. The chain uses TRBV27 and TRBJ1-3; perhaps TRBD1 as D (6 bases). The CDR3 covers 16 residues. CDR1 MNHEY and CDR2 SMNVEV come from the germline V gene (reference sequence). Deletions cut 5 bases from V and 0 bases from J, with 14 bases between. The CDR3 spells CASSKQGRISGNTIYF. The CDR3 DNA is TGTGCCAGCAGTAAACAGGGAAGAATCTCTGGAAACACCATATATTTT.

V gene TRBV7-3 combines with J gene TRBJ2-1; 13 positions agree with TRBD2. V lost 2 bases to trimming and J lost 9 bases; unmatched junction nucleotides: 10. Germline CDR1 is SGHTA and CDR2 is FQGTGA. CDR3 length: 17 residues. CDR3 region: CASSLGRTSGRVAEQFF. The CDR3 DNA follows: TGTGCCAGCAGCTTAGGCAGGACTAGCGGGAGAGTTGCTGAGCAGTTCTTC.

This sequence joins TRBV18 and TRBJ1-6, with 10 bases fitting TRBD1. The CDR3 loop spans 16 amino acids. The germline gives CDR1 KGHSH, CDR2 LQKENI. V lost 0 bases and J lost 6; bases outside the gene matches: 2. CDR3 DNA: TGTGCCAGCTCACCACCGGGACAGGGGTTTAATTCACCCCTCCACTTT. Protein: CASSPPGQGFNSPLHF.

The CDR3 sequence: CASSLGQGGEQYF. CDR3 nucleotide sequence: TGTGCCAGCAGCTTAGGACAGGGCGGCGAGCAGTACTTC. This sequence joins TRBV11-2 and TRBJ2-7; 7 bases are a match to TRBD1. CDR1 is SGHAT, CDR2 FQNNGV, per germline. The CDR3 loop spans 13 amino acids. Losses at the gene ends were 1 base for V and 6 bases for J; bases not matched to a gene: 3.

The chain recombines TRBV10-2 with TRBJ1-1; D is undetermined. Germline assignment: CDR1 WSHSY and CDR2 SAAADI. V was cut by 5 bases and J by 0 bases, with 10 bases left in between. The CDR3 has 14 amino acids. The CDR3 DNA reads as TGCGCCAGCAGTTATAGCGACTTGAACACTGAAGCTTTCTTT. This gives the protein CASSYSDLNTEAFF.

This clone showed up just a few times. The CDR3 region has the DNA TGTGCCAGCAGTTTTTATCACACTGAAGCTTTCTTT. Its protein is CASSFYHTEAFF. V is TRBV12-3 or TRBV12-4 and J is TRBJ1-1; no firm D call. The CDR3 has 12 residues. The germline V and J ends were trimmed by 3 bases and 3 bases, with 5 bases remaining between them.